A single sample gave rise to the 20 T cell receptor beta chains below, sequenced in a study of cytomegalovirus exposure and HLA in healthy donors. The primer mix had 60 Vbeta and 13 Jbeta primers. This table comes from immunoSEQ multiplex PCR, and its TCRdb copy is limited to in-frame clones, with some not included. This table has about 96,000 clones, approximately 74% appearing once. Sequencing used PBMCs. The source is a woman between 65 and 79 years old in good health and CMV-seropositive.

V is TRBV19 and J is TRBJ1-1; possible D gene TRBD1, 6 bases. The germline V gene has CDR1 LNHDA and CDR2 SQIVND (reference sequence). Trimming removed 0 bases at V and 11 bases at J, with 22 bases between. This CDR3 is built from 16 residues. CDR3 sequence reads: CASSIDGGAARSLAFF. The CDR3 DNA reads as TGTGCCAGTAGTATAGATGGGGGGGCCGCCCGTTCGCTGGCTTTCTTT.

This clone was counted between two and nine times. The chain combines TRBV9 with TRBJ1-1, with D perhaps TRBD1 (6 bases). CDR3 length: 15 amino acids. Trimming took 4 bases from V and 3 from J, leaving 16 bases between them. Germline CDR1 SGDLS, CDR2 YYNGEE. DNA of the CDR3: TGTGCCAGCAGCCCGGGGGGGGGCTTCGACACTGAAGCTTTCTTT. Protein sequence: CASSPGGGFDTEAFF.

The genes are TRBV18 and TRBJ1-6; TRBD1 matches 8 bases. The CDR3 runs 19 residues. The ends lost 0 bases at V and 0 bases at J; junction bases unmatched: 7. CDR1 and CDR2 (germline): KGHSH, LQKENI. The CDR3 DNA sequence: TGTGCCAGCTCACCACCAGCCAGGGGGCCCAGCTCCTATAATTCACCCCTCCACTTT. Translation: CASSPPARGPSSYNSPLHF.

The CDR3 region is CASSRIPPRSYGYTF. The DNA for the CDR3 is TGTGCCAGCTCACGGATCCCCCCTAGGAGCTATGGCTACACCTTC. This chain connects TRBV19 to TRBJ1-2, with D uncertain. Germline lookup yields CDR1 LNHDA and CDR2 SQIVND (reference sequence). The V end was cut by 9 bases, the J end by 4 bases, with 21 bases between. The CDR3 covers 15 residues. The entire variable domain, with the rest obtained from reference TRBV19 and TRBJ1-2, is as follows: DGGITQSPKYLFRKEGQNVTLSCEQNLNHDAMYWYRQDPGQGLRLIYYSQIVNDFQKGDIAEGYSVSREKKESFPLTVTSAQKNPTAFYLCASSRIPPRSYGYTFGSGTRLTVV.

The chain links TRBV6-6 to TRBJ1-2; D gene ambiguous. Between the trimmed V and J ends, which lost 4 bases and 2 bases, there was a span of 8 bases. Germline values: CDR1 MNHNY, CDR2 SVGAGI (reference sequence). The length of the CDR3 is 13 residues. The CDR3 DNA reads as TGTGCCAGCAGTTCTACCAGGAACTATGGCTACACCTTC. Its protein is CASSSTRNYGYTF.

This clone was found a few times. This chain joins TRBV5-6 and TRBJ1-2; TRBD1 aligns across 7 bases. J lost 0 bases, V lost 4 bases, and 12 bases had no gene match. There are 17 residues in the CDR3. Germline V CDR1 and CDR2: SGHDT, YYEEEE. CDR3 DNA: TGTGCCAGCAGCCCAAAAGGAGGGACAGTACCTAACTATGGCTACACCTTC. Amino acid sequence: CASSPKGGTVPNYGYTF.

As DNA, the CDR3 is TGTGCCAGCAGCCAGCGAGGGCATGAAGCTTTCTTT. Translated: CASSQRGHEAFF. The chain carries TRBV5-4 and TRBJ1-1; no firm D call. This CDR3 is built from 12 residues. Germline V gene data show CDR1 as SGHNT and CDR2 as YYREEE (reference sequence). Trimming shortened V by 4 bases and J by 7 bases, and 11 bases separated the two germline ends.

This clone occurred a few times. The chain uses TRBV4-1 and TRBJ2-3, with 10 bases matching TRBD2. Per the germline V gene, CDR1 is MGHRA and CDR2 is YSYEKL. This CDR3 is 15 amino acids long. V trimming: 5 bases; J trimming: 3 bases; junction bases outside the gene matches: 5. The chain's CDR3 is CASSTGTSATDTQYF. CDR3 in DNA: TGCGCCAGCAGCACCGGGACTAGCGCGACAGATACGCAGTATTTT.

This rearrangement joins TRBV10-3 to TRBJ2-5; D not certain. The DNA end favors TRBJ2-7, so the J call may be wrong. This CDR3 region has 11 residues. Germline lookup yields CDR1 ENHRY and CDR2 SYGVKD. The CDR3 spells CAISDAHEQYF. CDR3 DNA: TGTGCCATCAGTGACGCCCACGAGCAGTACTTC.

Only one count was recorded for this clone. CDR3 region: CASGPSPVGELFF. The DNA for the CDR3 is TGTGCTAGTGGTCCAAGTCCAGTGGGGGAGCTGTTTTTT. V usage is TRBV12-5 and J usage is TRBJ2-2, with D unresolved. CDR1 LGHNT and CDR2 FRNRAP come from the germline V gene. CDR3 length equals 13 residues. V was trimmed by 5 bases and J by 8 bases, leaving 12 bases between them.

This chain joins TRBV29-1 and TRBJ2-3, with a weak D call TRBD1 (5 bases). The CDR3 length is 12 residues. Germline V gives CDR1 SQVTM, CDR2 ANQGSEA. V lost 3 bases and J lost 4, with 8 bases in between. Here the CDR3 reads CSVEDNSDTQYF. The CDR3 nucleotides are TGCAGCGTTGAGGACAATTCAGATACGCAGTATTTT.

The rearrangement joins TRBV27 to TRBJ2-3; D is possibly TRBD1 (8 bases). V shed 10 bases and J shed 8 bases, with 22 bases lying between them. Germline V gives CDR1 MNHEY, CDR2 SMNVEV (reference sequence). This CDR3 comprises 14 residues. This CDR3 reads CATLADRARGTQYF. The CDR3, as DNA: TGTGCCACCCTAGCGGACAGGGCTCGGGGTACGCAGTATTTT.

Details on this clone: Within the sample, other DNA sequences also encode this same CDR3. The chain employs TRBV7-9 and TRBJ1-5; TRBD1 matches at 9 bases. The V and J ends lost 4 bases and 4 bases, in that order; junction bases with no gene match: 5. The CDR3 is 15 amino acids. The germline gives CDR1 SEHNR, CDR2 FQNEAQ (reference sequence). CDR3 in DNA: TGTGCCAGCAGCTCGACAGGGGGAGGGAATCAGCCCCAGCATTTT. Translation: CASSSTGGGNQPQHF.

V gene TRBV11-2 combines with J gene TRBJ1-3; possible D gene TRBD1, 5 bases. V was pared by 5 bases and J by 4 bases, with 18 bases between. Germline V gene data show CDR1 as SGHAT and CDR2 as FQNNGV. CDR3 length: 16 residues. The DNA of the CDR3 is TGTGCCAGCAGCCCGATCACAAGGGGTCGGGGAAACACCATATATTTT. It codes for CASSPITRGRGNTIYF.

The chain couples TRBV10-3 to TRBJ1-4; D remains unclear. The length of the CDR3 is 16 residues. V lost 1 base and J 5 bases, leaving 14 bases between the germline ends. Germline V gives CDR1 ENHRY, CDR2 SYGVKD. In DNA form, the CDR3 reads TGTGCCATCAGTGAGTTTACACTCAACGGGAATGAAAAACTGTTTTTT. Its translation: CAISEFTLNGNEKLFF.

V is TRBV4-3 and J is TRBJ2-7; 8 bases fit TRBD1. The CDR3 runs 15 residues. V shed 2 bases and J 4 bases; nucleotides not matched to a gene: 7. Germline V gives CDR1 LGHNA, CDR2 YSLEER. CDR3 residues: CASSQSRQGTYEQYF. The CDR3 DNA is TGCGCCAGCAGCCAAAGTCGACAGGGGACATACGAGCAGTACTTC.

The chain has TRBV30 and TRBJ2-7; 10 bases align to TRBD2. The V gene's germline CDR1 is GTSNPN and CDR2 SVGIG (reference sequence). CDR3 length: 15 amino acids. V lost 0 bases to trimming and J lost 6 bases; unmatched junction nucleotides: 8. The CDR3 sequence is CAWSVLGLAGAEQYF. The CDR3 nucleotides are TGTGCCTGGAGTGTACTTGGTCTAGCGGGAGCCGAGCAGTACTTC. Supplemented by reference TRBV30 and TRBJ2-7, the full variable domain reads SQTIHQWPATLVQPVGSPLSLECTVEGTSNPNLYWYRQAAGRGLQLLFYSVGIGQISSEVPQNLSASRPQDRQFILSSKKLLLSDSGFYLCAWSVLGLAGAEQYFGPGTRLTVT.

Concerning this clone itself: The junction does not match germline at one end; this may be a read error. The same CDR3 is also encoded by other DNA sequences in this sample. The chain is built from TRBV5-1 and TRBJ2-7; the match to TRBD1 covers 9 bases. Germline CDR1 and CDR2: SGHRS and YFSETQ. The CDR3 is 13 amino acids. This chain's CDR3 is CASQGTGRYEQYF. For the CDR3, the DNA is TGTGCCAGCCAGGGGACAGGGCGCTACGAGCAGTACTTC.

In this sample, this clone turned up a few times. The rearrangement joins TRBV29-1 to TRBJ2-1; 9 nucleotides align to TRBD2. CDR1 SQVTM and CDR2 ANQGSEA come from the germline V gene. The CDR3 loop spans 17 amino acids. V shed 7 bases, J shed 3 bases, and the junction held 16 bases outside the gene matches. CDR3 in amino acids: CSAMSRRGGSVYNEQFF. The CDR3 nucleotides read TGCAGCGCCATGAGTCGGCGGGGGGGCTCGGTCTACAATGAGCAGTTCTTC.

This chain uses TRBV5-1 with TRBJ1-4; possibly TRBD1 for D (5 bases). This CDR3 is built from 15 residues. Germline V gives CDR1 SGHRS, CDR2 YFSETQ. Trimming pared 0 bases from V and 0 bases from J, leaving 6 bases between. DNA for the CDR3: TGCGCCAGCAGCTTGGACAGGCCAACTAATGAAAAACTGTTTTTT. It specifies CASSLDRPTNEKLFF.